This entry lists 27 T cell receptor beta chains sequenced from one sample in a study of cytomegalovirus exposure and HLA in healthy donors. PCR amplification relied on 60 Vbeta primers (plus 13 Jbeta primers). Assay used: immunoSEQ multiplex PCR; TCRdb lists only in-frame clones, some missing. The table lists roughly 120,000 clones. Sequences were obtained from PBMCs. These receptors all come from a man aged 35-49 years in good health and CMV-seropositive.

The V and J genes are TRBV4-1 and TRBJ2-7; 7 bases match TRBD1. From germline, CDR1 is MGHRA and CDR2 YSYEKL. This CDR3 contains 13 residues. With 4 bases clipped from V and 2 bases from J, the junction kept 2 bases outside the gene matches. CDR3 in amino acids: CASSPGQAYEQYF. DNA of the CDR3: TGCGCCAGCAGCCCAGGACAGGCCTACGAGCAGTACTTC.

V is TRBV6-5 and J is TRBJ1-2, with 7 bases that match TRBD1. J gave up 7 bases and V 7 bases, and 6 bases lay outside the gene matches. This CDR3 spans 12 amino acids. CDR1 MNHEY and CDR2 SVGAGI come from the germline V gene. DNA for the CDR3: TGTGCCAGCAAGACGGGGGACAGTGGCTACACCTTC. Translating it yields CASKTGDSGYTF.

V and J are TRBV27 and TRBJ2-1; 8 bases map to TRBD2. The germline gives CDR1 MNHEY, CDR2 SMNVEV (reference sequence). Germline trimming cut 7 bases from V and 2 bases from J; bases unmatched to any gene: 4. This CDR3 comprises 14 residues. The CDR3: CASKPGLAYNEQFF. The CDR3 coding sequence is TGTGCCAGCAAACCGGGACTAGCCTACAATGAGCAGTTCTTC.

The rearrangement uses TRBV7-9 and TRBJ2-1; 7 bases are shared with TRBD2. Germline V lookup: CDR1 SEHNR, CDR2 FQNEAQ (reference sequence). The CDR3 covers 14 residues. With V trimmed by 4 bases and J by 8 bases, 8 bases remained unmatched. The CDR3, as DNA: TGTGCCAGCAGCTCTGGACTAGAGGCCGATGAGCAGTTCTTC. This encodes CASSSGLEADEQFF.

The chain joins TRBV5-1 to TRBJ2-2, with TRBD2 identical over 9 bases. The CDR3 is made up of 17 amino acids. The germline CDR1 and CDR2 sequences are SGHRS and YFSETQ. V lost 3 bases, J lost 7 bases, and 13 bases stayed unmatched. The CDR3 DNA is TGCGCCAGCAGCTCCGGATTGTTTCCGACTAGCGGCGGGGAGCTGTTTTTT. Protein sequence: CASSSGLFPTSGGELFF.

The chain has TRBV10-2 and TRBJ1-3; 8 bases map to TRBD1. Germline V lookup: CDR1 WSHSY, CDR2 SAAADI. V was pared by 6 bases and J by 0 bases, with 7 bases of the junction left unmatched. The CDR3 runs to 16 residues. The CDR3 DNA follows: TGCGCCAGCAGATCCTCGGACAGGGTCTCTGGAAACACCATATATTTT. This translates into CASRSSDRVSGNTIYF.

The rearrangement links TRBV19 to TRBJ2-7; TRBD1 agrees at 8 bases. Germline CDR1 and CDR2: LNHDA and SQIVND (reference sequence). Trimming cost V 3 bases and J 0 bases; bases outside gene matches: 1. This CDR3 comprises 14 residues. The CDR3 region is CASSIRGPSYEQYF. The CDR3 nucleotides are TGTGCCAGTAGTATCAGGGGGCCCTCCTACGAGCAGTACTTC.

In DNA, the CDR3 is TGTGCCAGCAGTGACGAACAGGCCTATAGCAATCAGCCCCAGCATTTT. It translates to CASSDEQAYSNQPQHF. The chain carries TRBV6-4 and TRBJ1-5, with D possibly being TRBD1 (5 bases). CDR3 length equals 16 residues. V shed 2 bases and J shed 0 bases, with 11 bases lying between them. Germline loops: CDR1 MRHNA, CDR2 SNTAGT.

DNA of the CDR3: TGTGCCAGCAGCTCGCCAGGGCGGGACAGGCGGAACACTGAAGCTTTCTTT. This translates into CASSSPGRDRRNTEAFF. The chain recombines TRBV7-2 with TRBJ1-1; 8 positions match TRBD1. CDR3 size: 17 residues. The germline CDR1 and CDR2 sequences are SGHTA and FQGNSA. Trimming removed 4 bases from V and 1 base from J; junction bases left unmatched: 11.

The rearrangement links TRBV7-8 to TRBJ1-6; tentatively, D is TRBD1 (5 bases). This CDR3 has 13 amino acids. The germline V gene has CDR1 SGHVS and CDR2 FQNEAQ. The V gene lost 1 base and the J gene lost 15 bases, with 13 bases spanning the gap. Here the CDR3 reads CASSLGPGQNLHF. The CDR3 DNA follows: TGTGCCAGCAGCTTAGGGCCAGGACAAAACCTCCACTTT.

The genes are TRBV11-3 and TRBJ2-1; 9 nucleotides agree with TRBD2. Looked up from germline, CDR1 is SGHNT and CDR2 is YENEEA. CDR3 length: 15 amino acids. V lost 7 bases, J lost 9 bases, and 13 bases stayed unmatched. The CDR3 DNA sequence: TGTGCCAGCACCTCATCCGGGACTAGCACCACTGAGCAGTTCTTC. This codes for CASTSSGTSTTEQFF. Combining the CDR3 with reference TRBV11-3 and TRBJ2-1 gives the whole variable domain EAGVVQSPRYKIIEKKQPVAFWCNPISGHNTLYWYLQNLGQGPELLIRYENEEAVDDSQLPKDRFSAERLKGVDSTLKIQPAELGDSAVYLCASTSSGTSTTEQFFGPGTRLTVL.

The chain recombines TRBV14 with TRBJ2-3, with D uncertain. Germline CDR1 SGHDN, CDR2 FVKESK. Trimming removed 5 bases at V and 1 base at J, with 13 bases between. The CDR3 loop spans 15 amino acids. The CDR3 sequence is CASSALLSGTDTQYF. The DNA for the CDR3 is TGTGCCAGCAGCGCACTACTTTCTGGCACAGATACGCAGTATTTT.

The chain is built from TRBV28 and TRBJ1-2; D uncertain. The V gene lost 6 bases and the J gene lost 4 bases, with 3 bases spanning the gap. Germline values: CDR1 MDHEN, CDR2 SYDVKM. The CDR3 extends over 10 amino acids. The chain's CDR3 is CASSRYGYTF. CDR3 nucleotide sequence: TGTGCCAGCAGCCGCTATGGCTACACCTTC.

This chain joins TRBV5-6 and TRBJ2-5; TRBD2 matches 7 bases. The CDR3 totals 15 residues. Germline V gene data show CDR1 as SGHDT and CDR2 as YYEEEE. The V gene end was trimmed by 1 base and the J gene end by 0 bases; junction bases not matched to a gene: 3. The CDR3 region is CASSLLGRDQETQYF. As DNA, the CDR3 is TGTGCCAGCAGCTTGTTAGGGAGGGACCAAGAGACCCAGTACTTC.

The CDR3 nucleotides read TGTGCCAGCAGCCCTCTAGCGGGAGGGTGGAATGTTGAGCAGTTCTTC. Its protein product is CASSPLAGGWNVEQFF. The J gene is TRBJ2-1, the V gene TRBV7-9, with 12 positions matching TRBD2. Trimming removed 5 bases from V and 9 bases from J; junction bases left unmatched: 11. Germline V gene data show CDR1 as SEHNR and CDR2 as FQNEAQ (reference sequence). The CDR3 runs to 16 residues.

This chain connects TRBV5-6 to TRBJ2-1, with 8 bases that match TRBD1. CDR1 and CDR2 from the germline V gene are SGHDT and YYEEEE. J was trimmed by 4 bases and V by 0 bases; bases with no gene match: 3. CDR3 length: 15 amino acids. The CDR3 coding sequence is TGTGCCAGCAGCTTGGTCCAGGGGGCATACAATGAGCAGTTCTTC. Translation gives CASSLVQGAYNEQFF. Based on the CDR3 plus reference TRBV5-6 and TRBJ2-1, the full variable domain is DAGVTQSPTHLIKTRGQQVTLRCSPKSGHDTVSWYQQALGQGPQFIFQYYEEEERQRGNFPDRFSGHQFPNYSSELNVNALLLGDSALYLCASSLVQGAYNEQFFGPGTRLTVL.

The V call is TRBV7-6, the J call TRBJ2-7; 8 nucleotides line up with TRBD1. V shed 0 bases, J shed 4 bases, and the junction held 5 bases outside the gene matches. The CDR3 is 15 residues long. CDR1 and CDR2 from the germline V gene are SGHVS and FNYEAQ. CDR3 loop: CASSLATGVGYEQYF. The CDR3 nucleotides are TGTGCCAGCAGCTTAGCGACAGGGGTTGGGTACGAGCAGTACTTC.

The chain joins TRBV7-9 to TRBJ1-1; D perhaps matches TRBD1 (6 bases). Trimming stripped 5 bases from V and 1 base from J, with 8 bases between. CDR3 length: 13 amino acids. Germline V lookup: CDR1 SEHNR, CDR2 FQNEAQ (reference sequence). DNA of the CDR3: TGTGCCAGCAGCCGGGGACAGAACACTGAAGCTTTCTTT. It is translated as CASSRGQNTEAFF.

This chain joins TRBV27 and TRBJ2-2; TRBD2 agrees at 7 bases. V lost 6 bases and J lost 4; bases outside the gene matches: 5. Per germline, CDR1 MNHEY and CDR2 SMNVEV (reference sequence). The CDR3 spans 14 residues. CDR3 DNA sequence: TGTGCCAGCAGCCCTAGCGGCACCACCGGGGAGCTGTTTTTT. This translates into CASSPSGTTGELFF.

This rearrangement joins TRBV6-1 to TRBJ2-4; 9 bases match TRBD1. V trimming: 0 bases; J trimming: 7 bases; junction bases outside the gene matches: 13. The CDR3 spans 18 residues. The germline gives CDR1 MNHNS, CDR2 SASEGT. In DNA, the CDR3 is TGTGCCAGCAGTGAAGCGTGGGACAGGGTGAATTTTGTGAACATTCAGTACTTC. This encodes CASSEAWDRVNFVNIQYF.

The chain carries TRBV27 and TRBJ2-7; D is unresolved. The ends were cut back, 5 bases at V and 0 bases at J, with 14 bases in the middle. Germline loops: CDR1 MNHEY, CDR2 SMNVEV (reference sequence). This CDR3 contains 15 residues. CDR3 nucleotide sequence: TGTGCCAGCAGTCGGTCCCCCCCATTCTCCTACGAGCAGTACTTC. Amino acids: CASSRSPPFSYEQYF.

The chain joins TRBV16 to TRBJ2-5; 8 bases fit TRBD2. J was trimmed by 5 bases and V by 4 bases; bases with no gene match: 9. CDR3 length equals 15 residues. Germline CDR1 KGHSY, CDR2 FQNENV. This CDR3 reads CASSLQGREGETQYF. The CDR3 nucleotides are TGTGCCAGCAGCCTTCAAGGACGGGAGGGGGAGACCCAGTACTTC.

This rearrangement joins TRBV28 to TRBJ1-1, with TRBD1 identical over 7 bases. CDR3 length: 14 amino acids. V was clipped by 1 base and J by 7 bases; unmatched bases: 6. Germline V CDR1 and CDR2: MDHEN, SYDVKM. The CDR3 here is CASSLFDRDFEAFF. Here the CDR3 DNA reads TGTGCCAGCAGTTTATTTGACAGGGACTTTGAAGCTTTCTTT. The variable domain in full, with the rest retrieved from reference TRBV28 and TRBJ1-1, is DVKVTQSSRYLVKRTGEKVFLECVQDMDHENMFWYRQDPGLGLRLIYFSYDVKMKEKGDIPEGYSVSREKKERFSLILESASTNQTSMYLCASSLFDRDFEAFFGQGTRLTVV.

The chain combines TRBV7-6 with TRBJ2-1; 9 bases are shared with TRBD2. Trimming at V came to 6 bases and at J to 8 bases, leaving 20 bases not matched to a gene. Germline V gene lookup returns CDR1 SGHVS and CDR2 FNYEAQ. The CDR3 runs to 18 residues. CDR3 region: CASRFLAGPISGYDEQFF. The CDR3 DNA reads TGTGCCAGCAGGTTTCTAGCGGGACCCATATCTGGGTATGATGAGCAGTTCTTC.

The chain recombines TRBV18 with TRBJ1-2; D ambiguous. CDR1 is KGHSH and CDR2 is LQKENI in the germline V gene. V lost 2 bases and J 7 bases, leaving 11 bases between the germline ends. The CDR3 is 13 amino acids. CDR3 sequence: CASSPAREAGYTF. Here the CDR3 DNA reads TGTGCCAGCTCACCAGCGAGGGAGGCTGGCTACACCTTC.

CDR3 sequence: CASRYLADTGELFF. Written as DNA, the CDR3 is TGCGCCAGCAGATACCTAGCTGATACCGGGGAGCTGTTTTTT. This chain joins TRBV5-1 and TRBJ2-2, with D perhaps TRBD2 (5 bases). The V end lost 5 bases, the J end lost 5 bases, and 13 bases lay between the germline ends. CDR3 length: 14 amino acids. Germline-derived CDR1 and CDR2 are SGHRS and YFSETQ.

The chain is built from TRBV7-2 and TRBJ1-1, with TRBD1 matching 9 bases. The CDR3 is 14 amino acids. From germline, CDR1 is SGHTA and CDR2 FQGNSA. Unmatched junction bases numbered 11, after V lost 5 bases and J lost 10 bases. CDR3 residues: CASSQLTGGVGAFF. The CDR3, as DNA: TGTGCCAGCAGCCAACTAACAGGGGGCGTCGGAGCTTTCTTT.